These 26 T cell receptor beta chains originate from one sample sequenced in a study of blood T cells in healthy people across ages. Sample-barcoded 5' priming and a J-beta primer mix drove a second PCR of roughly 6 to 12 cycles. TCRdb reanalysed the 5' RACE reads using MiXCR and keeps one entry per CDR3 protein. The table records hundreds of thousands of distinct CDR3 sequences, approximately 22% of them present only once. The sample consisted of blood. The receptors originated from a man between 65 and 80 years old in good health.

This clonotype showed up just a few times. V gene TRBV7-2 combines with J gene TRBJ2-1; maybe TRBD2 (6 bases). CDR1 is SGHTA and CDR2 is FQGNSA in the germline V gene. The CDR3 contains 14 residues. V lost 4 bases to trimming and J lost 5 bases, with 12 bases between them. The CDR3 protein is CASSSRLAHNEQFF. DNA of the CDR3: TGTGCCAGCAGCTCCCGGCTAGCGCACAATGAGCAGTTCTTC.

This clonotype was seen ten or more times. The chain uses TRBV16 and TRBJ2-3; D gene ambiguous. The germline CDR1 and CDR2 sequences are KGHSY and FQNENV. V lost 6 bases to trimming and J lost 0 bases, with 10 bases between them. The CDR3 contains 14 residues. The CDR3 DNA reads as TGTGCCAGCAGACCCCAAGCTAGCACAGATACGCAGTATTTT. Protein: CASRPQASTDTQYF.

This clonotype has only a few counts. The J gene is TRBJ2-5, the V gene TRBV20-1; 11 bases are shared with TRBD2. The CDR3 extends over 14 amino acids. Germline CDR1 DFQATT, CDR2 SNEGSKA (reference sequence). Trimming at V came to 5 bases and at J to 7 bases, leaving 9 bases not matched to a gene. In nucleotides, the CDR3 is TGCAGTGCTCCGACTAGCGGGGCATGGGGGACCCAGTACTTC. Its translation is CSAPTSGAWGTQYF.

This chain links TRBV19 with TRBJ2-5; D remains ambiguous. CDR1 is LNHDA, CDR2 SQIVND, per germline (reference sequence). Trimming removed 4 bases from V and 2 bases from J, with 5 bases in between. CDR3 length equals 12 residues. This chain's CDR3 is CASSRAQETQYF. The CDR3 bases are TGTGCCAGTAGTAGGGCACAAGAGACCCAGTACTTC.

The V gene is TRBV3-1, the J gene TRBJ1-1; TRBD1 matches 8 bases. This CDR3 has 15 residues. Germline V gene sequence: CDR1 LGHDT, CDR2 YNNKEL (reference sequence). V shed 5 bases, J shed 4 bases, and the junction held 9 bases outside the gene matches. The CDR3 bases are TGTGCCAGCAGCTCCTGGACAGGGCTTGGCACTGAAGCTTTCTTT. Translated, it gives CASSSWTGLGTEAFF.

This clonotype was counted only a few times. The chain is built from TRBV29-1 and TRBJ2-3; D is ambiguous. CDR3 length: 14 residues. In germline, CDR1 is SQVTM, CDR2 ANQGSEA. Trimming shortened V by 6 bases and J by 3 bases, and 16 bases separated the two germline ends. The CDR3 DNA sequence: TGCAGCGTCTTGGTCTGGGGTTTTACAGATACGCAGTATTTT. Protein: CSVLVWGFTDTQYF.

CDR3 amino acids: CASSQSSYTSYEQYF. The CDR3 nucleotides are TGTGCCAGCAGCCAATCGAGCTACACTTCCTACGAGCAGTACTTC. The chain recombines TRBV3-1 with TRBJ2-7; no clear D. V lost 2 bases, J lost 1 base, and 12 bases lay in between. The CDR3 is made up of 15 amino acids. CDR1 LGHDT and CDR2 YNNKEL come from the germline V gene (reference sequence).

The rearrangement uses TRBV12-3 or TRBV12-4 and TRBJ2-1; 7 bases fit TRBD2. The V segment lost 4 bases and the J segment 1 base; nucleotides outside the gene matches: 4. This CDR3 spans 15 amino acids. The CDR3 DNA is TGTGCCAGCAGTTCTTCACTAGCGTCCTACAATGAGCAGTTCTTC. This sequence encodes CASSSSLASYNEQFF.

The rearrangement links TRBV5-5 to TRBJ1-5; D perhaps matches TRBD1 (6 bases). Trimming pared 0 bases from V and 7 bases from J, leaving 14 bases between. The germline gives CDR1 SGHKS, CDR2 YYEKEE (reference sequence). There are 15 residues in the CDR3. The CDR3 loop is CASSLVGGAGQPQHF. The CDR3 DNA sequence: TGTGCCAGCAGCTTGGTCGGGGGGGCTGGGCAGCCCCAGCATTTT.

The rearrangement links TRBV12-3 or TRBV12-4 to TRBJ2-5, with D possibly matching TRBD1 (6 bases). The tail of the sequence fits TRBJ2-7 better, so the J call may be wrong. The CDR3 has 13 amino acids. Here the CDR3 reads CASRRIQGSEQYF. The DNA for the CDR3 is TGTGCCAGCAGGCGAATACAGGGTTCCGAGCAGTACTTC.

The sample holds a few counts of this clonotype. The rearrangement uses TRBV5-1 and TRBJ2-7, with a weak D call TRBD2 (6 bases). Trimming took off 4 bases at V and 3 bases at J, with 14 bases between the two ends. Germline CDR1 SGHRS, CDR2 YFSETQ. The length of the CDR3 is 14 residues. CDR3 DNA: TGCGCCAGCAGCCACGCCGGGAGTAGCTACGAGCAGTACTTC. This encodes CASSHAGSSYEQYF.

The sample holds a few counts of this clonotype. V and J are TRBV5-1 and TRBJ2-5, with D possibly called TRBD1 or TRBD2 (6 bases each). The end of the DNA fits TRBJ2-1 better, so the J call may be wrong. Germline V gene lookup returns CDR1 SGHRS and CDR2 YFSETQ. The CDR3 length is 14 residues. The CDR3 nucleotides are TGCGCCAGCAGCTTGGTTACAGGGAGGAATGAGCAGTTCTTC. Amino acid sequence: CASSLVTGRNEQFF.

The chain combines TRBV3-1 with TRBJ2-5; 7 nucleotides align to TRBD2. The CDR3 runs 14 residues. CDR1 and CDR2 from the germline V gene are LGHDT and YNNKEL (reference sequence). Germline trimming cut 3 bases from V and 4 bases from J; bases unmatched to any gene: 5. The CDR3 is CASSQRSGTETQYF. The DNA for the CDR3 is TGTGCCAGCAGCCAGAGGAGCGGGACAGAGACCCAGTACTTC.

V gene TRBV7-3 combines with J gene TRBJ2-5; 8 bases are shared with TRBD2. Trimming cost V 2 bases and J 0 bases; bases outside gene matches: 5. The CDR3 contains 16 residues. Per germline, CDR1 SGHTA and CDR2 FQGTGA. CDR3 region: CASSLLGSGNQETQYF. CDR3 nucleotide sequence: TGTGCCAGCAGCTTACTTGGTAGCGGGAACCAAGAGACCCAGTACTTC.

The V gene is TRBV5-6, the J gene TRBJ2-4; 8 nucleotides align to TRBD1. This CDR3 has 16 amino acids. Germline CDR1 reads SGHDT; CDR2 reads YYEEEE. The V gene end was trimmed by 0 bases and the J gene end by 0 bases; junction bases not matched to a gene: 2. DNA of the CDR3: TGTGCCAGCAGCTTGGTCGGGACAGGAGCCAAAAACATTCAGTACTTC. It translates to CASSLVGTGAKNIQYF.

This clonotype was detected only a few times. The J gene is TRBJ2-1, the V gene TRBV5-1; 12 nucleotides align to TRBD2. The CDR3 is 16 amino acids. The J segment lost 8 bases and the V segment lost 4 bases, leaving 10 bases of the junction unmatched. Germline values: CDR1 SGHRS, CDR2 YFSETQ. The CDR3 bases are TGCGCCAGCAGCACGACGACTAGCGGGAGTGCCGATGAGCAGTTCTTC. Its protein product is CASSTTTSGSADEQFF.

The chain links TRBV29-1 to TRBJ2-3, with D hard to call. The CDR3 has 14 residues. The germline V gene encodes CDR1 SQVTM and CDR2 ANQGSEA. V lost 1 base, J lost 4 bases, and 12 bases lay in between. The CDR3 region is CSVEVVQLSDTQYF. As DNA, the CDR3 is TGCAGCGTTGAAGTAGTGCAGTTGTCAGATACGCAGTATTTT.

The gene calls are TRBV12-3 or TRBV12-4 and TRBJ2-6, with D perhaps TRBD2 (7 bases). This CDR3 is 19 amino acids long. V was pared by 2 bases and J by 0 bases, with 17 bases between. CDR3 loop: CASSLRGGPKTSGANVLTF. DNA of the CDR3: TGTGCCAGCAGTTTAAGGGGGGGCCCCAAAACCTCTGGGGCCAACGTCCTGACTTTC.

V is TRBV21-1 and J is TRBJ2-1; the table's TRBD2 call for D was not verified on the DNA. TRBV21-1 is annotated as a pseudogene. The CDR3 is 20 amino acids. The CDR3: CASSQTQGVAGVKGDNEQFF. The CDR3 DNA reads TGTGCCAGCAGCCAAACCCAAGGGGTAGCGGGAGTTAAGGGGGACAATGAGCAGTTCTTC.

This clonotype was observed a handful of times. This chain links TRBV5-1 with TRBJ1-5, with D possibly TRBD1 on 5 matching bases. The CDR3 runs to 15 residues. V shed 0 bases and J shed 10 bases, with 17 bases lying between them. The germline V gene has CDR1 SGHRS and CDR2 YFSETQ. This CDR3 reads CASSLDGSGDGPQHF. Here the CDR3 DNA reads TGCGCCAGCAGCTTGGACGGGTCGGGGGATGGTCCCCAGCATTTT.

The chain uses TRBV6-2 or TRBV6-3 and TRBJ2-3, with 14 nucleotides matching TRBD2. The V and J ends lost 4 bases and 5 bases, in that order; junction bases with no gene match: 8. Germline V gives CDR1 MNHEY, CDR2 SVGEGT. CDR3 length equals 17 residues. This chain's CDR3 is CASSSRRLAGGIDTQYF. The CDR3 DNA is TGTGCCAGCAGTTCCCGAAGACTAGCGGGAGGGATAGATACGCAGTATTTT.

This chain links TRBV6-5 with TRBJ2-5; D gene unclear. With the DNA end fitting TRBJ2-7 better, the J assignment may be wrong. Looked up from germline, CDR1 is MNHEY and CDR2 is SVGAGI. The CDR3 totals 13 residues. The CDR3 DNA reads as TGTGCCAGCAGTTACTCAAAGAGAGGCGAGCAGTACTTC. It yields the protein CASSYSKRGEQYF.

The chain employs TRBV29-1 and TRBJ1-5; D might be TRBD1 (6 bases). V dropped 7 bases and J dropped 5 bases, with 18 bases sitting between them. The CDR3 runs to 14 residues. Germline-derived CDR1 and CDR2 are SQVTM and ANQGSEA. CDR3 in DNA: TGCAGCGCCATACTGGGGGCGGGTGATCAGCCCCAGCATTTT. Protein product: CSAILGAGDQPQHF.

The V and J genes are TRBV7-9 and TRBJ2-1, with D possibly called TRBD1 or TRBD2 (6 bases each). Per the germline V gene, CDR1 is SEHNR and CDR2 is FQNEAQ (reference sequence). This CDR3 has 13 amino acids. CDR3 sequence (DNA): TGTGCGAGTTCGGGGGACACTTACAATGAGCAGTTCTTC. This sequence encodes CASSGDTYNEQFF.

This clonotype has just a few counts. The chain links TRBV5-1 to TRBJ2-1, with D tentatively TRBD1 or TRBD2 (6 bases each). The V gene's germline CDR1 is SGHRS and CDR2 YFSETQ. The CDR3 spans 16 residues. V shed 4 bases and J shed 5 bases, with 19 bases lying between them. The CDR3 DNA follows: TGCGCCAGCAGCGACCTCTATAAGGGGGGCCACAATGAGCAGTTCTTC. It yields the protein CASSDLYKGGHNEQFF.

In this sample, this clonotype turned up a few times. This sequence joins TRBV7-2 and TRBJ2-1; no firm D call. This CDR3 has 15 amino acids. Looked up from germline, CDR1 is SGHTA and CDR2 is FQGNSA. Trimming removed 6 bases from V and 0 bases from J, with 12 bases in between. The CDR3 sequence is CASSVAKSSYNEQFF. As DNA, the CDR3 is TGTGCCAGCAGTGTCGCCAAGAGCTCCTACAATGAGCAGTTCTTC.